One sample yielded the 16 T cell receptor beta chains listed below, sequenced in a study of T cell changes during pregnancy in multiple sclerosis. This table comes from immunoSEQ multiplex PCR, and its TCRdb copy is limited to in-frame clones, with some not included. The table shows roughly 15,000 clones, with 84% occurring only once. This material consisted of CD8+ T cells from peripheral blood mononuclear cells, taken in the second trimester of pregnancy. All receptors come from a female donor in good health, enrolled as a control in a pregnancy study.

This clone showed up just once. The chain recombines TRBV15 with TRBJ1-5; no clear D gene. Germline V CDR1 and CDR2: LNHNV, YYDKDF (reference sequence). The CDR3 loop spans 15 amino acids. V lost 0 bases, J lost 5 bases, and 11 bases lay in between. CDR3 DNA: TGTGCCACCAGCAGAGATGACCAGGATTATCAGCCCCAGCATTTT. This codes for CATSRDDQDYQPQHF.

The chain links TRBV5-8 to TRBJ2-3; the D is unclear. V shed 3 bases and J shed 5 bases, with 13 bases lying between them. The CDR3 length is 14 residues. Germline V gives CDR1 SGHTS, CDR2 YDEGEE. CDR3 region: CASSSSVYLDTQYF. The CDR3 DNA sequence: TGTGCCAGCAGCTCCTCCGTCTACCTAGATACGCAGTATTTT. Full variable domain (outside the CDR3, taken from reference TRBV5-8 and TRBJ2-3): EAGVTQSPTHLIKTRGQQATLRCSPISGHTSVYWYQQALGLGLQFLLWYDEGEERNRGNFPPRFSGRQFPNYSSELNVNALELEDSALYLCASSSSVYLDTQYFGPGTRLTVL.

The rearrangement links TRBV30 to TRBJ2-4; the D gene is possibly TRBD1 (5 bases). V lost 1 base, J lost 6 bases, and 7 bases lay in between. This CDR3 region has 12 residues. CDR1 and CDR2 from the germline V gene are GTSNPN and SVGIG (reference sequence). In nucleotides, the CDR3 is TGTGCCTGGAGTGGACAGAGAAACATTCAGTACTTC. This translates into CAWSGQRNIQYF.

This clone was detected once. V is TRBV15 and J is TRBJ2-2; D is undetermined. Per germline, CDR1 LNHNV and CDR2 YYDKDF (reference sequence). V lost 6 bases and J lost 5, with 7 bases in between. The CDR3 is made up of 12 amino acids. DNA for the CDR3: TGTGCCACCAGATGGGCTACCGGGGAGCTGTTTTTT. Protein product: CATRWATGELFF.

The chain joins TRBV13 to TRBJ1-6; TRBD1 matches 9 bases. The CDR3 has 14 amino acids. Trimming cost V 5 bases and J 11 bases; bases outside gene matches: 7. Per the germline V gene, CDR1 is PRHDT and CDR2 is FYEKMQ (reference sequence). The CDR3 is CASSRGQGITPLHF. The CDR3 DNA follows: TGTGCCAGCAGCCGAGGACAGGGGATTACACCCCTCCACTTT. The full variable domain, in which reference TRBV13 and TRBJ1-6 provide the parts outside the CDR3, is AAGVIQSPRHLIKEKRETATLKCYPIPRHDTVYWYQQGPGQDPQFLISFYEKMQSDKGSIPDRFSAQQFSDYHSELNMSSLELGDSALYFCASSRGQGITPLHFGNGTRLTVT.

This chain connects TRBV5-5 to TRBJ1-1, with TRBD1 matching over 9 bases. The CDR3 consists of 15 residues. Germline CDR1 SGHKS, CDR2 YYEKEE (reference sequence). Losses at the gene ends were 3 bases for V and 6 bases for J; bases not matched to a gene: 9. The CDR3 DNA reads as TGTGCCAGCAGCTCTACAGGGGGCTCTATGGCTGAAGCTTTCTTT. This gives the protein CASSSTGGSMAEAFF.

This rearrangement joins TRBV7-9 to TRBJ1-1; D ambiguous. The germline V gene encodes CDR1 SEHNR and CDR2 FQNEAQ (reference sequence). V was pared by 3 bases and J by 0 bases, with 17 bases between. The CDR3 totals 17 residues. CDR3 amino acids: CASSFGQVVALNTEAFF. The CDR3 DNA reads TGTGCCAGCAGCTTTGGGCAGGTTGTCGCTCTGAACACTGAAGCTTTCTTT.

The CDR3 here is CASSQVGKNTGELFF. Here the CDR3 DNA reads TGCGCCAGCAGCCAAGTGGGCAAGAACACCGGGGAGCTGTTTTTT. This chain connects TRBV4-3 to TRBJ2-2; no clear D gene. CDR3 length: 15 amino acids. V was cut by 1 base and J by 1 base, with 7 bases left in between. CDR1 and CDR2 from the germline V gene are LGHNA and YSLEER.

This clone appeared a few times. J is TRBJ1-6 and V is TRBV13, with D possibly matching TRBD1 (5 bases). The V end lost 1 base, the J end lost 2 bases, and 9 bases lay between the germline ends. Per the germline V gene, CDR1 is PRHDT and CDR2 is FYEKMQ (reference sequence). CDR3 length equals 16 residues. CDR3 amino acids: CASSLAGEAYNSPLHF. Written as DNA, the CDR3 is TGTGCCAGCAGCTTAGCGGGGGAGGCCTATAATTCACCCCTCCACTTT.

V gene TRBV15 combines with J gene TRBJ2-7; a possible D gene is TRBD1 (6 bases). Germline V gene sequence: CDR1 LNHNV, CDR2 YYDKDF (reference sequence). Between the trimmed V and J ends, which lost 1 base and 5 bases, there was a span of 15 bases. The CDR3 is made up of 15 amino acids. The CDR3 nucleotides read TGTGCCACCAGCAGAGGCCGACAGGACGCGGACGAGCAGTACTTC. This encodes CATSRGRQDADEQYF.

This clone occurred a few times. The CDR3: CSTEDSSYEQYF. The CDR3 DNA sequence: TGCAGCACAGAGGACAGCTCCTACGAGCAGTACTTC. The V and J genes are TRBV29-1 and TRBJ2-7; D might be TRBD1 (6 bases). Germline CDR1 and CDR2: SQVTM and ANQGSEA. V shed 8 bases and J shed 0 bases, with 11 bases lying between them. There are 12 residues in the CDR3.

The chain uses TRBV4-2 and TRBJ1-1, with unresolved D. This CDR3 region has 13 residues. The V end lost 4 bases, the J end lost 4 bases, and 10 bases lay between the germline ends. The germline gives CDR1 LGHNA, CDR2 YNFKEQ. In DNA form, the CDR3 reads TGTGCCAGCAGCCCAAGCACGTTCACTGAAGCTTTCTTT. Protein sequence: CASSPSTFTEAFF.

The genes are TRBV25-1 and TRBJ2-7, with 10 bases that match TRBD2. The CDR3 is made up of 17 amino acids. Germline V lookup: CDR1 MGHDK, CDR2 SYGVNS. Unmatched junction bases numbered 10, after V lost 5 bases and J lost 0 bases. CDR3 DNA sequence: TGTGCCAGCAGTCGCATCTTTAGCGGGGGGCACTCCTACGAGCAGTACTTC. Protein product: CASSRIFSGGHSYEQYF.

The chain links TRBV5-1 to TRBJ1-3; 9 bases are a match to TRBD1. Per the germline V gene, CDR1 is SGHRS and CDR2 is YFSETQ. There are 16 residues in the CDR3. Trimming cost V 5 bases and J 4 bases; bases outside gene matches: 10. The CDR3 is CASSYGTGSRGNTIYF. CDR3 nucleotide sequence: TGCGCCAGCAGTTACGGGACAGGGAGTAGGGGAAACACCATATATTTT.

This chain connects TRBV15 to TRBJ2-7, with 10 bases lining up with TRBD1. V was pared by 0 bases and J by 6 bases, with 8 bases of the junction left unmatched. The V gene's germline CDR1 is LNHNV and CDR2 YYDKDF (reference sequence). The CDR3 contains 16 residues. CDR3 protein: CATSRDGGTGDTEQYF. CDR3 coding DNA: TGTGCCACCAGCAGAGATGGGGGGACAGGGGACACCGAGCAGTACTTC.

The chain combines TRBV4-3 with TRBJ2-7, with a tentative D call TRBD2 (6 bases). Trimming removed 0 bases from V and 0 bases from J, with 12 bases in between. The CDR3 has 16 amino acids. Germline V lookup: CDR1 LGHNA, CDR2 YSLEER. The CDR3 DNA is TGCGCCAGCAGCCAAGATTGGAGGGGTAGCTCCTACGAGCAGTACTTC. Translating it yields CASSQDWRGSSYEQYF.